The 32 T cell receptor beta chains reported below all come from one sample, sequenced in a study of T cell responses to AZD1222 COVID-19 vaccine. Repertoires were generated with immunoSEQ multiplex PCR, while TCRdb's copy carries only in-frame clones and drops some. The repertoire holds 90,000 to 110,000 clones, with roughly 88% as singletons. Specimen: peripheral blood, collected on day 0 of AZD1222 vaccination. Receptors originate from an adult in good health.

The genes are TRBV2 and TRBJ2-1, with TRBD2 matching 15 bases. The germline gives CDR1 SNHLY, CDR2 FYNNEI. V dropped 10 bases and J dropped 8; count of bases not matched to a gene: 6. This CDR3 region has 14 residues. The CDR3 DNA sequence: TGTGCCACCAGGACTAGCGGGGGGGCATATGAGCAGTTCTTC. As protein: CATRTSGGAYEQFF.

This clone appeared a few times. The CDR3 is CASSISLQGRTQYF. DNA of the CDR3: TGTGCCAGTAGTATATCTCTACAGGGAAGGACCCAGTACTTC. This sequence joins TRBV19 and TRBJ2-5; TRBD1 might be the D (6 bases). The CDR3 runs 14 residues. V lost 2 bases to trimming and J lost 7 bases, with 14 bases between them. Germline values: CDR1 LNHDA, CDR2 SQIVND (reference sequence).

The gene calls are TRBV5-7 and TRBJ1-3; D remains unclear. TRBV5-7 is noted as an ORF with a role that remains uncertain. V lost 4 bases and J 0 bases, leaving 5 bases between the germline ends. The CDR3 loop spans 13 amino acids. CDR3 in amino acids: CASSPYSGNTIYF. The DNA for the CDR3 is TGTGCCAGCAGCCCCTACTCTGGAAACACCATATATTTT.

J is TRBJ1-5 and V is TRBV19; tentative D call: TRBD1 (6 bases). The germline V gene encodes CDR1 LNHDA and CDR2 SQIVND (reference sequence). The V and J ends lost 9 bases and 0 bases respectively, with 12 bases between them. There are 14 residues in the CDR3. CDR3 region: CASGQMNSNQPQHF. The CDR3 nucleotides are TGTGCCAGCGGACAGATGAATAGCAATCAGCCCCAGCATTTT.

The chain is built from TRBV5-5 and TRBJ1-2, with D hard to call. The CDR3 spans 14 residues. V lost 4 bases and J lost 1, with 11 bases in between. Per germline, CDR1 SGHKS and CDR2 YYEKEE (reference sequence). For the CDR3, the DNA is TGTGCCAGCAGCCACGAGGGTATTAACTATGGCTACACCTTC. This translates into CASSHEGINYGYTF.

The V gene is TRBV28, the J gene TRBJ2-7; D might be TRBD1 or TRBD2, each matching 5 bases. The germline V and J ends were trimmed by 2 bases and 4 bases, with 9 bases remaining between them. The CDR3 sequence is 13 residues long. Looked up from germline, CDR1 is MDHEN and CDR2 is SYDVKM. The CDR3 here is CASSLGWGYEQYF. In nucleotides, the CDR3 is TGTGCCAGCAGTTTAGGGTGGGGGTACGAGCAGTACTTC.

In regard to this clone: Additional DNA sequences in this sample encode the identical CDR3. The rearrangement uses TRBV11-2 and TRBJ2-1; TRBD1 is a possible D gene (6 bases). The germline V gene encodes CDR1 SGHAT and CDR2 FQNNGV. This CDR3 has 13 residues. V dropped 1 base and J dropped 6 bases, with 7 bases sitting between them. The CDR3 DNA reads as TGTGCCAGCAGCTTAGCACAGGGCAATGAGCAGTTCTTC. Protein product: CASSLAQGNEQFF.

The chain couples TRBV4-1 to TRBJ1-5; D perhaps matches TRBD1 (5 bases). From germline, CDR1 is MGHRA and CDR2 YSYEKL. Between the trimmed V and J ends, which lost 1 base and 4 bases, there was a span of 8 bases. This CDR3 region has 14 residues. The CDR3 DNA follows: TGCGCCAGCAGCCAAGTACAGGAGAATCAGCCCCAGCATTTT. It codes for CASSQVQENQPQHF.

The rearrangement uses TRBV19 and TRBJ2-1; 9 positions agree with TRBD2. The CDR3 consists of 22 residues. Germline values: CDR1 LNHDA, CDR2 SQIVND (reference sequence). The V segment lost 8 bases and the J segment 0 bases; nucleotides outside the gene matches: 26. Here the CDR3 DNA reads TGTGCCAGTTGTCCCCGCGGGGGGGGGAGTAATAAACGATCAGGCTCCTACAATGAGCAGTTCTTC. Its protein product is CASCPRGGGSNKRSGSYNEQFF.

This clone is a singleton in its sample. The genes are TRBV6-1 and TRBJ2-7; D is unclear. Germline V gene sequence: CDR1 MNHNS, CDR2 SASEGT. The V end was cut by 1 base, the J end by 5 bases, with 12 bases between. The CDR3 sequence is 14 residues long. The CDR3 protein is CASSEEDLPNEQYF. The CDR3 DNA reads as TGTGCCAGCAGTGAAGAAGATCTTCCCAACGAGCAGTACTTC.

The chain links TRBV7-2 to TRBJ2-2; D is unresolved. CDR3 length: 13 residues. V was clipped by 6 bases and J by 0 bases, with 5 bases between them. CDR1 and CDR2 from the germline V gene are SGHTA and FQGNSA. CDR3 nucleotide sequence: TGTGCCAGCAGTCCAGCGAACACCGGGGAGCTGTTTTTT. Amino acid sequence: CASSPANTGELFF.

CDR3 sequence reads: CASSPPNRGNEQFF. CDR3 nucleotide sequence: TGTGCCAGCTCACCACCGAACAGGGGCAATGAGCAGTTCTTC. This chain joins TRBV18 and TRBJ2-1, with 7 bases lining up with TRBD1. The CDR3 is made up of 14 amino acids. Germline CDR1 and CDR2: KGHSH and LQKENI. Germline trimming cut 0 bases from V and 6 bases from J; bases unmatched to any gene: 2.

This chain links TRBV19 with TRBJ2-5, with a tentative D call TRBD2 (7 bases). From germline, CDR1 is LNHDA and CDR2 SQIVND (reference sequence). This CDR3 has 17 residues. V was cut by 6 bases and J by 5 bases, with 25 bases left in between. CDR3 coding DNA: TGTGCCAGTAGCGACCCCCGAGTGGGGGGGCCTTGGGAGACCCAGTACTTC. As protein: CASSDPRVGGPWETQYF. Full variable domain (remainder filled in from reference TRBV19 and TRBJ2-5): DGGITQSPKYLFRKEGQNVTLSCEQNLNHDAMYWYRQDPGQGLRLIYYSQIVNDFQKGDIAEGYSVSREKKESFPLTVTSAQKNPTAFYLCASSDPRVGGPWETQYFGPGTRLLVL.

The chain carries TRBV5-1 and TRBJ1-2, with a tentative D call TRBD1 (5 bases). This CDR3 is 15 amino acids long. With 0 bases removed from V and 3 bases from J, the gap between germline ends came to 12 bases. From germline, CDR1 is SGHRS and CDR2 YFSETQ. The CDR3 loop is CASSLEARVDYGYTF. CDR3 nucleotide sequence: TGCGCCAGCAGCTTGGAGGCCAGGGTGGACTATGGCTACACCTTC.

As to this clone: Other DNA sequences in this specimen translate into the identical CDR3. The chain couples TRBV5-1 to TRBJ2-1; 7 nucleotides line up with TRBD2. This CDR3 comprises 14 residues. Trimming removed 3 bases from V and 4 bases from J; junction bases left unmatched: 4. In germline, CDR1 is SGHRS, CDR2 YFSETQ. The DNA of the CDR3 is TGCGCCAGCAGCTCGGCCGGGGGGTACAATGAGCAGTTCTTC. It yields the protein CASSSAGGYNEQFF.

V and J are TRBV24-1 and TRBJ2-3; 11 bases line up with TRBD1. Per germline, CDR1 KGHDR and CDR2 SFDVKD. The CDR3 covers 15 residues. Trimming removed 4 bases from V and 5 bases from J; junction bases left unmatched: 4. DNA of the CDR3: TGTGCCACCAGTGAACCGGGACAGGGGGGAGATACGCAGTATTTT. Amino acid sequence: CATSEPGQGGDTQYF.

The chain links TRBV7-2 to TRBJ2-3, with 13 bases identical to TRBD2. This CDR3 contains 17 residues. Trimming cost V 3 bases and J 5 bases; bases outside gene matches: 8. CDR1 and CDR2 (germline): SGHTA, FQGNSA. The DNA for the CDR3 is TGTGCCAGCAGCTTGGGCGGACTAGCGGGAGCGGGAGATACGCAGTATTTT. It codes for CASSLGGLAGAGDTQYF.

V is TRBV4-2 and J is TRBJ1-2, with D possibly TRBD1 on 5 matching bases. The ends were cut back, 0 bases at V and 8 bases at J, with 16 bases in the middle. Looked up from germline, CDR1 is LGHNA and CDR2 is YNFKEQ. The CDR3 loop spans 15 amino acids. CDR3 nucleotide sequence: TGTGCCAGCAGCCAAGATGAGCGGGGCCTCCGGGGCTACACCTTC. Translated, it gives CASSQDERGLRGYTF.

The V gene is TRBV18, the J gene TRBJ2-3, with D maybe TRBD2 (6 bases). With 3 bases removed from V and 2 bases from J, the gap between germline ends came to 15 bases. The CDR3 is 16 amino acids. From germline, CDR1 is KGHSH and CDR2 LQKENI. The CDR3 sequence: CASSPGTSVATDTQYF. The CDR3 DNA follows: TGTGCCAGCTCACCCGGGACTTCGGTGGCCACAGATACGCAGTATTTT.

The rearrangement uses TRBV7-9 and TRBJ1-5, with a weak D call TRBD1 (6 bases). Between the trimmed V and J ends, which lost 5 bases and 7 bases, there was a span of 15 bases. Germline-derived CDR1 and CDR2 are SEHNR and FQNEAQ (reference sequence). The CDR3 runs to 14 residues. CDR3 coding DNA: TGTGCCAGCAGCCTGGGGCGGGGGCGGCAGCCCCAGCATTTT. Its protein is CASSLGRGRQPQHF.

This chain connects TRBV6-4 to TRBJ1-1; D is possibly TRBD1 (5 bases). The V and J ends lost 0 bases and 5 bases respectively, with 13 bases between them. The CDR3 covers 15 residues. Germline-derived CDR1 and CDR2 are MRHNA and SNTAGT. The CDR3 nucleotides are TGTGCCAGCAGTGACTCGCCAGGGAGTTGGACTGAAGCTTTCTTT. Translated, it gives CASSDSPGSWTEAFF.

The CDR3 spells CASSSDSNTEAFF. The CDR3, as DNA: TGTGCCAGCAGTTCTGACAGCAACACTGAAGCTTTCTTT. The chain joins TRBV2 to TRBJ1-1; D is possibly TRBD1 (5 bases). Germline CDR1 reads SNHLY; CDR2 reads FYNNEI. CDR3 size: 13 residues. The germline V and J ends were trimmed by 5 bases and 2 bases, with 9 bases remaining between them.

This clone came up a few times. The V call is TRBV15, the J call TRBJ2-7; D may be TRBD1 or TRBD2 (5 bases each). CDR1 and CDR2 from the germline V gene are LNHNV and YYDKDF (reference sequence). Trimming shortened V by 1 base and J by 3 bases, and 13 bases separated the two germline ends. The CDR3 extends over 15 amino acids. The CDR3 region is CATSRGGAQLYEQYF. CDR3 DNA: TGTGCCACCAGCAGAGGAGGGGCCCAACTCTACGAGCAGTACTTC.

V is TRBV7-2 and J is TRBJ1-3, with TRBD1 matching over 7 bases. V was clipped by 6 bases and J by 1 base; unmatched bases: 6. The germline V gene has CDR1 SGHTA and CDR2 FQGNSA. The CDR3 is made up of 15 amino acids. The CDR3 DNA sequence: TGTGCCAGCAGTCCCCAGGGGGGATCTGGAAACACCATATATTTT. Its protein is CASSPQGGSGNTIYF. Full variable domain (rest looked up from reference TRBV7-2 and TRBJ1-3): GAGVSQSPSNKVTEKGKDVELRCDPISGHTALYWYRQSLGQGLEFLIYFQGNSAPDKSGLPSDRFSAERTGGSVSTLTIQRTQQEDSAVYLCASSPQGGSGNTIYFGEGSWLTVV.

The chain recombines TRBV28 with TRBJ2-7; 10 bases map to TRBD2. V shed 6 bases and J 3 bases; nucleotides not matched to a gene: 2. This CDR3 spans 13 amino acids. Germline V gene sequence: CDR1 MDHEN, CDR2 SYDVKM. CDR3 bases: TGTGCCAGCAGGTCTAGCGGGGGCTACGAGCAGTACTTC. Encoded protein: CASRSSGGYEQYF.

The CDR3 bases are TGTGCCAGCAGTTACCTAGCGGGAGGGACCGGGGAGCTGTTTTTT. Translating it yields CASSYLAGGTGELFF. The chain is built from TRBV6-5 and TRBJ2-2, with 12 bases matching TRBD2. The junction had 0 bases not matched to a gene; V was cut back by 2 bases and J by 5 bases. CDR1 and CDR2 (germline): MNHEY, SVGAGI. The CDR3 sequence is 15 residues long.

The chain employs TRBV11-3 and TRBJ2-2; the D gene could be TRBD1 or TRBD2 (5 bases each). Trimming shortened V by 5 bases and J by 1 base, and 8 bases separated the two germline ends. The CDR3 is 14 residues long. Germline CDR1 SGHNT, CDR2 YENEEA. DNA for the CDR3: TGTGCCAGCAGCCGGGACCAGAACACCGGGGAGCTGTTTTTT. Protein: CASSRDQNTGELFF. Full variable domain (outside the CDR3, taken from reference TRBV11-3 and TRBJ2-2): EAGVVQSPRYKIIEKKQPVAFWCNPISGHNTLYWYLQNLGQGPELLIRYENEEAVDDSQLPKDRFSAERLKGVDSTLKIQPAELGDSAVYLCASSRDQNTGELFFGEGSRLTVL.

The chain uses TRBV28 and TRBJ1-2; D not certain. The germline V gene has CDR1 MDHEN and CDR2 SYDVKM. The CDR3 has 16 amino acids. V lost 4 bases to trimming and J lost 1 base, with 16 bases between them. CDR3 bases: TGTGCCAGCAGTTCCCCCTCGGCGGCCCTTAACTATGGCTACACCTTC. Encoded protein: CASSSPSAALNYGYTF.

The rearrangement links TRBV4-3 to TRBJ2-2; weak D call: TRBD1 (6 bases). This CDR3 is built from 16 residues. The germline V gene has CDR1 LGHNA and CDR2 YSLEER. V dropped 0 bases and J dropped 4 bases, with 12 bases sitting between them. DNA of the CDR3: TGCGCCAGCAGCCAAGAGGCCACAGGGTCCACCGGGGAGCTGTTTTTT. Its protein is CASSQEATGSTGELFF.

The chain couples TRBV28 to TRBJ1-1; D might be TRBD1 (5 bases). CDR1 and CDR2 from the germline V gene are MDHEN and SYDVKM. CDR3 length equals 15 residues. Trimming cost V 2 bases and J 3 bases, with 13 bases left between them. The DNA of the CDR3 is TGTGCCAGCAGTTTAGTGGGCGAAGGGGACACTGAAGCTTTCTTT. Translated: CASSLVGEGDTEAFF.

The chain carries TRBV7-8 and TRBJ2-1; D gene uncertain. This CDR3 has 16 residues. Deletions cut 5 bases from V and 8 bases from J, with 22 bases between. Germline values: CDR1 SGHVS, CDR2 FQNEAQ. In DNA, the CDR3 is TGTGCCAGCAGCCCAACTCGGGCCCGAGTTTTGGATGAGCAGTTCTTC. Protein: CASSPTRARVLDEQFF.

The CDR3 sequence: CASSRGRSDRGRDGYTF. Here the CDR3 DNA reads TGTGCCAGCAGTAGGGGCCGGTCGGACAGGGGGCGAGATGGCTACACCTTC. J is TRBJ1-2 and V is TRBV25-1; 11 bases match TRBD1. Losses at the gene ends were 5 bases for V and 6 bases for J; bases not matched to a gene: 14. CDR3 size: 17 residues. Per the germline V gene, CDR1 is MGHDK and CDR2 is SYGVNS.